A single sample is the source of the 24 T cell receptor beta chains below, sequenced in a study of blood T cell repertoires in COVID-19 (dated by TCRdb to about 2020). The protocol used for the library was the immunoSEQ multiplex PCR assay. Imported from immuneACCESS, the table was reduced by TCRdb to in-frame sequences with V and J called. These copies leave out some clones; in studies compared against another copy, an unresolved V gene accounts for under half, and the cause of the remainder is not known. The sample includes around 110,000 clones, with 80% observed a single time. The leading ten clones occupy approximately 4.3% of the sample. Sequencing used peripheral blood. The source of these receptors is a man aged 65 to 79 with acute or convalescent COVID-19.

CDR3 nucleotides: TGCGCCAGCAGCCAGACAGGGCGAATTGAAGCTTTCTTT. Translated: CASSQTGRIEAFF. This chain links TRBV5-1 with TRBJ1-1; TRBD1 aligns across 7 bases. Looked up from germline, CDR1 is SGHRS and CDR2 is YFSETQ. The CDR3 spans 13 residues. Losses at the gene ends were 4 bases for V and 7 bases for J; bases not matched to a gene: 7.

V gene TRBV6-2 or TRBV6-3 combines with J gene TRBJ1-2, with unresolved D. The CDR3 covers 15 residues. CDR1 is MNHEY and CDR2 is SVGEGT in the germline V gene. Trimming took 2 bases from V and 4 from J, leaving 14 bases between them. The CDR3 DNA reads TGTGCCAGCAGTTACGGCGGACTGCTGAGCTATGGCTACACCTTC. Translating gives CASSYGGLLSYGYTF.

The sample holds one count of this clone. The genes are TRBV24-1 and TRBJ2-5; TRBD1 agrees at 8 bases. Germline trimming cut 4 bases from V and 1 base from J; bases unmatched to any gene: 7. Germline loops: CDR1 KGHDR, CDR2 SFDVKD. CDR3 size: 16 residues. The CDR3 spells CATSDPGQGGQETQYF. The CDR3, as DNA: TGTGCCACCAGTGACCCCGGACAGGGTGGCCAAGAGACCCAGTACTTC.

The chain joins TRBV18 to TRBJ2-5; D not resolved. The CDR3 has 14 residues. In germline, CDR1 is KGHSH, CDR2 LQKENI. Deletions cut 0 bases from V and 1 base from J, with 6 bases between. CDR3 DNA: TGTGCCAGCTCACCACCGGGCAGCCAAGAGACCCAGTACTTC. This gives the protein CASSPPGSQETQYF.

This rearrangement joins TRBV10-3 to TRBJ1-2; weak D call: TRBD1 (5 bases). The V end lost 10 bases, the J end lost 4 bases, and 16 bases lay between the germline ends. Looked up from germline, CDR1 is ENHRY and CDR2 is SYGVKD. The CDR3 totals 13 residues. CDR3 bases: TGTGCCACCGGAGGGGCGGGCCTCTATGGCTACACCTTC. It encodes CATGGAGLYGYTF.

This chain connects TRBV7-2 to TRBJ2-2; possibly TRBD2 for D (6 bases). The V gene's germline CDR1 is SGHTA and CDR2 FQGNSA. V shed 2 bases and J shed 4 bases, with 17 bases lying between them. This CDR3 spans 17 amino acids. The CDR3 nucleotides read TGTGCCAGCAGCTTACCCCGGGGAGGATTAGGCACCGGGGAGCTGTTTTTT. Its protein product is CASSLPRGGLGTGELFF.

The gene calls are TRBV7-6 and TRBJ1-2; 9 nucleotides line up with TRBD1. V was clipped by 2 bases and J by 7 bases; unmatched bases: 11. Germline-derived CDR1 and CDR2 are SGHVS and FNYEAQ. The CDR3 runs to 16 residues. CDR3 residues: CASSLTGQGWGSGYTF. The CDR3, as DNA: TGTGCCAGCAGCTTAACGGGACAGGGCTGGGGTAGTGGCTACACCTTC.

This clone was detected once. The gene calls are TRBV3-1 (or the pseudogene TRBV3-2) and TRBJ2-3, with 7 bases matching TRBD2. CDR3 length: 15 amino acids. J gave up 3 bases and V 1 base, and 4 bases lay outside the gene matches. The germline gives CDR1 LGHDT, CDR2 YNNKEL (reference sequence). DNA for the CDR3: TGTGCCAGCAGCCAAGTCGCGGGGGTGACAGATACGCAGTATTTT. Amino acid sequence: CASSQVAGVTDTQYF.

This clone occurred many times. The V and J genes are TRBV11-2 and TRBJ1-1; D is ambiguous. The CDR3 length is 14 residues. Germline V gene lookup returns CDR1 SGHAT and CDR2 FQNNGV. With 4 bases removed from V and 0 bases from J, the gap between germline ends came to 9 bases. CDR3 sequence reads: CASSSTEMNTEAFF. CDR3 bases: TGTGCCAGCAGCTCGACGGAGATGAACACTGAAGCTTTCTTT.

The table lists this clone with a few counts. The CDR3 protein is CASSQDLRSSGNTIYF. DNA of the CDR3: TGTGCCAGCAGCCAAGATCTACGGAGCTCTGGAAACACCATATATTTT. The chain combines TRBV14 with TRBJ1-3; no reliable D call. The V and J ends lost 0 bases and 0 bases respectively, with 9 bases between them. The CDR3 sequence is 16 residues long. The V gene's germline CDR1 is SGHDN and CDR2 FVKESK.

This CDR3 reads CASSLRGDSGNTIYF. In DNA, the CDR3 is TGTGCCAGCAGCCTCCGGGGGGACTCTGGAAACACCATATATTTT. V usage is TRBV9 and J usage is TRBJ1-3, with a tentative D call TRBD1 (5 bases). The germline gives CDR1 SGDLS, CDR2 YYNGEE. The CDR3 is made up of 15 amino acids. V lost 4 bases and J lost 0, with 11 bases in between.

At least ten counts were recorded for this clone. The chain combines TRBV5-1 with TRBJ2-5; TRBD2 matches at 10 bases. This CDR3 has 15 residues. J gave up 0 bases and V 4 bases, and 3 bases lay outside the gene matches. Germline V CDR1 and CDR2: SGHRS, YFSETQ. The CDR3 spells CASSRGTSDQETQYF. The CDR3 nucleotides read TGCGCCAGCAGCAGAGGGACTAGCGACCAAGAGACCCAGTACTTC. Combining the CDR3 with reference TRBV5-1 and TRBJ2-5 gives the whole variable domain KAGVTQTPRYLIKTRGQQVTLSCSPISGHRSVSWYQQTPGQGLQFLFEYFSETQRNKGNFPGRFSGRQFSNSRSEMNVSTLELGDSALYLCASSRGTSDQETQYFGPGTRLLVL.

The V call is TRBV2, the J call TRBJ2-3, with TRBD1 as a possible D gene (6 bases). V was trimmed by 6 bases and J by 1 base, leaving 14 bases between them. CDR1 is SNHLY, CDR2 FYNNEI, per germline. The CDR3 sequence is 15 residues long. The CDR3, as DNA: TGTGCCAGCAGGTACAGGGAAAGGGGCACAGATACGCAGTATTTT. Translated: CASRYRERGTDTQYF. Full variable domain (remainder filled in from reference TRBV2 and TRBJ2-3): EPEVTQTPSHQVTQMGQEVILRCVPISNHLYFYWYRQILGQKVEFLVSFYNNEISEKSEIFDDQFSVERPDGSNFTLKIRSTKLEDSAMYFCASRYRERGTDTQYFGPGTRLTVL.

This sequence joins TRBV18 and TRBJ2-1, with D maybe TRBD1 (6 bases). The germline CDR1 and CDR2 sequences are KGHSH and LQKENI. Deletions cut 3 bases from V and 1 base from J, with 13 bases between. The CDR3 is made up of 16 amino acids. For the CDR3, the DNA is TGTGCCAGCTCACCGAACAGGGAAGGGTCCTACAATGAGCAGTTCTTC. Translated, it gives CASSPNREGSYNEQFF.

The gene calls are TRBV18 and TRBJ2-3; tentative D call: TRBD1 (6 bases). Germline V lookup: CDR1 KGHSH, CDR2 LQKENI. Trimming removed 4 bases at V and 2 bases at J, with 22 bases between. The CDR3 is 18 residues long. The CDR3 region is CASSLVWTDRLLTDTQYF. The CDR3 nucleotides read TGTGCCAGCTCACTAGTCTGGACAGACCGACTCCTCACAGATACGCAGTATTTT.

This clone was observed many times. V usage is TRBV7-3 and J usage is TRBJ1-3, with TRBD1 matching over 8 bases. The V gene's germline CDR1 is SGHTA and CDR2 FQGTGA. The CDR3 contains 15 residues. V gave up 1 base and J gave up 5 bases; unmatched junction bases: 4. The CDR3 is CASSLRRDRRNTIYF. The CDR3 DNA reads TGTGCCAGCAGCTTAAGGCGGGACAGGAGAAACACCATATATTTT. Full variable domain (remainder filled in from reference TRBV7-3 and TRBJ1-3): GAGVSQTPSNKVTEKGKYVELRCDPISGHTALYWYRQSLGQGPEFLIYFQGTGAADDSGLPNDRFFAVRPEGSVSTLKIQRTERGDSAVYLCASSLRRDRRNTIYFGEGSWLTVV.

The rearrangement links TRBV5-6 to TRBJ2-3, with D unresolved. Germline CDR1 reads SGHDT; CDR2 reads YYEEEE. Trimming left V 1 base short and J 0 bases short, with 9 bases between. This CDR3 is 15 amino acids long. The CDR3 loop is CASSLSGSSTDTQYF. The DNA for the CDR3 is TGTGCCAGCAGCTTGTCAGGATCTAGCACAGATACGCAGTATTTT.

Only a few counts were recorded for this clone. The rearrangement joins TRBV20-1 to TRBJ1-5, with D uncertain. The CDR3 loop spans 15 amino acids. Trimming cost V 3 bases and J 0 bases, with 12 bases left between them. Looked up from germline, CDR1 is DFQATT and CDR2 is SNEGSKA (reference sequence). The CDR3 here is CSASLQANSNQPQHF. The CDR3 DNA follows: TGCAGTGCTAGTTTGCAGGCTAATAGCAATCAGCCCCAGCATTTT.

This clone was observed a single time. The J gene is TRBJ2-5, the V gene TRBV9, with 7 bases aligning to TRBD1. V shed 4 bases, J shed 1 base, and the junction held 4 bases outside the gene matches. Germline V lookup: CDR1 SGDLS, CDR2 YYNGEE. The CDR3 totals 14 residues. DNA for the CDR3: TGTGCCAGCAGCCCAGGGACAGCCCAAGAGACCCAGTACTTC. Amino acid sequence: CASSPGTAQETQYF.

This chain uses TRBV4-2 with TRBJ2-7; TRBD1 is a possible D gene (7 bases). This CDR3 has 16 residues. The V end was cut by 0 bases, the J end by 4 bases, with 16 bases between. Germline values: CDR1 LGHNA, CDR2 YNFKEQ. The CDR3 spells CASSQDAGGTLYEQYF. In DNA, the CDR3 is TGTGCCAGCAGCCAAGATGCAGGGGGGACTCTTTACGAGCAGTACTTC.

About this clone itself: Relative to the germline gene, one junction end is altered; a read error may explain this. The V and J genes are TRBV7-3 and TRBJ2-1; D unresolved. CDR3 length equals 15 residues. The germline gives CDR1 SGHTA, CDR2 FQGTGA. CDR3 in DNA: TGTGCCAGCAGCTTAATAGTTTCCCGCTACGATGAGCAGTTCTTC. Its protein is CASSLIVSRYDEQFF.

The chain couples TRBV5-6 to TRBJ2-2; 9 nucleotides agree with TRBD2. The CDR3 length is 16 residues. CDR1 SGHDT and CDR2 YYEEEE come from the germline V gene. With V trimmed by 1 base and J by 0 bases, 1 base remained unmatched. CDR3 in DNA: TGTGCCAGCAGCTTGAGACTAGCGGCGAACACCGGGGAGCTGTTTTTT. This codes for CASSLRLAANTGELFF. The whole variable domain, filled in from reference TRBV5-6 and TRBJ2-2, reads DAGVTQSPTHLIKTRGQQVTLRCSPKSGHDTVSWYQQALGQGPQFIFQYYEEEERQRGNFPDRFSGHQFPNYSSELNVNALLLGDSALYLCASSLRLAANTGELFFGEGSRLTVL.

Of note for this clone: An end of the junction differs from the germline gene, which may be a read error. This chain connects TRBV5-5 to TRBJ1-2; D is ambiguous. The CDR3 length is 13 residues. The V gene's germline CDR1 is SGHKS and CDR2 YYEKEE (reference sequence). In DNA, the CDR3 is TGTGCCAGCAGCTTGGAAAGGACTCTCGTCCCCTCCTTC. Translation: CASSLERTLVPSF.

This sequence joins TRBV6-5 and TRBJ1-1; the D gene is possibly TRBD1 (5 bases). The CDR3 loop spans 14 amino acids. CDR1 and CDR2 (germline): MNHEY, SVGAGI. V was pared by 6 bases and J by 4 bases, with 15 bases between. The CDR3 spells CASSPPSGPTEAFF. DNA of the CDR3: TGTGCCAGCAGCCCCCCCTCAGGGCCCACTGAAGCTTTCTTT.